What follows are 29 T cell receptor beta chains derived from one specimen sequenced in a study of blood T cells in healthy people across ages. Using a J-beta primer mix together with a sample-barcoded 5' primer, a second PCR was run for roughly 6 to 11 cycles. MiXCR, run by TCRdb on the 5' RACE reads, gives a single entry per CDR3 protein. The sample includes approximately 900,000 distinct CDR3 sequences, roughly 52% of them seen just once. The specimen was blood. The receptors originated from a man between 25 and 39 years old in good health.

The V call is TRBV27, the J call TRBJ2-1; no definite D call. CDR1 and CDR2 (germline): MNHEY, SMNVEV (reference sequence). The CDR3 has 15 residues. Trimming cost V 2 bases and J 4 bases, with 12 bases left between them. The CDR3 sequence is CASSLLPVAYNEQFF. Written as DNA, the CDR3 is TGTGCCAGCAGTTTACTCCCAGTTGCGTACAATGAGCAGTTCTTC.

J is TRBJ1-1 and V is TRBV9; D perhaps matches TRBD1 (6 bases). CDR3 length: 16 amino acids. V lost 0 bases and J 1 base, leaving 13 bases between the germline ends. The germline gives CDR1 SGDLS, CDR2 YYNGEE. The CDR3 here is CASSVDPLQGNTEAFF. In DNA, the CDR3 is TGTGCCAGCAGCGTAGATCCCCTACAGGGGAACACTGAAGCTTTCTTT.

The V and J genes are TRBV29-1 and TRBJ1-1, with D unclear. Germline V gene lookup returns CDR1 SQVTM and CDR2 ANQGSEA. The ends were cut back, 1 base at V and 0 bases at J, with 6 bases in the middle. This CDR3 has 13 residues. CDR3 bases: TGCAGCGTTGAAGCAGCCTTGAACACTGAAGCTTTCTTT. It yields the protein CSVEAALNTEAFF. Variable domain in full (rest from reference TRBV29-1 and TRBJ1-1): SAVISQKPSRDICQRGTSLTIQCQVDSQVTMMFWYRQQPGQSLTLIATANQGSEATYESGFVIDKFPISRPNLTFSTLTVSNMSPEDSSIYLCSVEAALNTEAFFGQGTRLTVV.

The chain links TRBV7-2 to TRBJ1-6; no firm D call. The germline gives CDR1 SGHTA, CDR2 FQGNSA. Trimming took off 4 bases at V and 4 bases at J, with 8 bases between the two ends. This CDR3 is built from 14 residues. CDR3 DNA sequence: TGTGCCAGCAGCTCCGCGGGTTATAATTCACCCCTCCACTTT. Amino acids: CASSSAGYNSPLHF. The variable domain in full, with the rest retrieved from reference TRBV7-2 and TRBJ1-6, is GAGVSQSPSNKVTEKGKDVELRCDPISGHTALYWYRQSLGQGLEFLIYFQGNSAPDKSGLPSDRFSAERTGGSVSTLTIQRTQQEDSAVYLCASSSAGYNSPLHFGNGTRLTVT.

This clonotype occurred a few times. The chain recombines TRBV4-2 with TRBJ1-6; D is ambiguous. Germline values: CDR1 LGHNA, CDR2 YNFKEQ. V shed 1 base and J shed 7 bases, with 11 bases lying between them. The CDR3 has 15 amino acids. This chain's CDR3 is CASSQGPGGNSPLHF. Here the CDR3 DNA reads TGTGCCAGCAGCCAAGGTCCAGGAGGGAATTCACCCCTCCACTTT.

This clonotype was picked up a small number of times. This chain joins TRBV29-1 and TRBJ1-5; the D gene is possibly TRBD1 (5 bases). The germline V and J ends were trimmed by 5 bases and 1 base, with 9 bases remaining between them. The CDR3 consists of 13 residues. Germline lookup yields CDR1 SQVTM and CDR2 ANQGSEA. This CDR3 is CSVLGDSNQPQHF. The CDR3 DNA follows: TGCAGCGTTCTGGGGGACAGCAATCAGCCCCAGCATTTT.

The chain links TRBV7-2 to TRBJ2-1; D not resolved. The germline V and J ends were trimmed by 2 bases and 3 bases, with 11 bases remaining between them. The CDR3 runs 15 residues. Germline CDR1 is SGHTA and CDR2 is FQGNSA. Here the CDR3 reads CASSLSRSNYNEQFF. CDR3 DNA sequence: TGTGCCAGCAGCTTAAGTCGGTCGAACTACAATGAGCAGTTCTTC.

This clonotype was seen more than once but under ten times. As DNA, the CDR3 is TGTGCCAGCACCAAGCCTTACCGCGACAGGGGTGACGGCACAGATACGCAGTATTTT. This codes for CASTKPYRDRGDGTDTQYF. The chain combines TRBV21-1 with TRBJ2-3; TRBD1, the D gene given by the table, was not confirmed from the DNA. TRBV21-1 is classified as a pseudogene. The CDR3 totals 19 residues.

The chain carries TRBV6-2 or TRBV6-3 and TRBJ1-1; 8 positions match TRBD1. This CDR3 is built from 11 residues. J lost 8 bases, V lost 11 bases, and 7 bases had no gene match. Per germline, CDR1 MNHEY and CDR2 SVGEGT. The CDR3 coding sequence is TGTGCCGCCGGACAGGGACGAGAAGCTTTCTTT. This encodes CAAGQGREAFF.

This clonotype was seen at least ten times. The chain employs TRBV4-2 and TRBJ2-1, with TRBD2 matching over 7 bases. With V trimmed by 2 bases and J by 8 bases, 6 bases remained unmatched. CDR1 is LGHNA, CDR2 YNFKEQ, per germline. This CDR3 is 14 amino acids long. The CDR3 here is CASSQKAGDDEQFF. DNA for the CDR3: TGTGCCAGCAGCCAAAAGGCGGGGGACGATGAGCAGTTCTTC.

Only a few counts were recorded for this clonotype. The chain recombines TRBV7-2 with TRBJ2-1, with D possibly being TRBD1 (6 bases). Germline CDR1 is SGHTA and CDR2 is FQGNSA. V was cut by 3 bases and J by 7 bases, with 13 bases left in between. This CDR3 has 14 residues. The CDR3 loop reads CASSLSAGDNEQFF. The CDR3 nucleotides read TGTGCCAGCAGCTTGTCGGCAGGGGATAATGAGCAGTTCTTC.

The chain combines TRBV7-2 with TRBJ2-4; 7 bases are shared with TRBD2. The junction had 17 bases not matched to a gene; V was cut back by 6 bases and J by 15 bases. Germline V lookup: CDR1 SGHTA, CDR2 FQGNSA. This CDR3 has 14 residues. The CDR3 coding sequence is TGTGCCAGCAGACGGGCGCTAGCGGCCTACGAGCGGTACTTC. This codes for CASRRALAAYERYF.

This clonotype showed up just a few times. The chain joins TRBV11-2 to TRBJ2-3, with TRBD2 identical over 7 bases. Germline V gene data show CDR1 as SGHAT and CDR2 as FQNNGV. After removal of 1 base from V and 2 bases from J, the junction contained 12 bases not matched to a gene. This CDR3 region has 18 residues. CDR3 bases: TGTGCCAGCAGCTTAGTCGTCCCCGTCGGGGGGTACACAGATACGCAGTATTTT. This gives the protein CASSLVVPVGGYTDTQYF.

The chain carries TRBV29-1 and TRBJ1-2; weak D call: TRBD1 (6 bases). Deletions cut 1 base from V and 8 bases from J, with 14 bases between. Germline CDR1 is SQVTM and CDR2 is ANQGSEA. The CDR3 is 13 residues long. The CDR3 loop reads CSVEGLTGNGYTF. The CDR3 nucleotides are TGCAGCGTTGAAGGGCTAACAGGGAACGGCTACACCTTC.

This clonotype was detected only a few times. The CDR3 DNA follows: TGCGCCAGCAGCTTCCTACAGGGAGAAGAGACCCAGTACTTC. It encodes CASSFLQGEETQYF. The chain joins TRBV5-1 to TRBJ2-5; D might be TRBD1 (6 bases). The germline CDR1 and CDR2 sequences are SGHRS and YFSETQ. The V end lost 2 bases, the J end lost 3 bases, and 11 bases lay between the germline ends. This CDR3 has 14 amino acids.

This clonotype was picked up a small number of times. This sequence joins TRBV6-6 and TRBJ2-7; 8 bases map to TRBD2. Trimming took 1 base from V and 4 from J; bases not matched to a gene: 3. The CDR3 is 14 amino acids. The germline V gene has CDR1 MNHNY and CDR2 SVGAGI (reference sequence). CDR3 nucleotides: TGTGCCAGCAGTTACTTATCGGGGGGGTACGAGCAGTACTTC. It codes for CASSYLSGGYEQYF.

The rearrangement uses TRBV4-3 and TRBJ1-2, with D hard to call. V was clipped by 1 base and J by 4 bases, with 19 bases between them. This CDR3 region has 17 residues. Per germline, CDR1 LGHNA and CDR2 YSLEER. The chain's CDR3 is CASSQASGLKNVYGYTF. The DNA of the CDR3 is TGCGCCAGCAGCCAAGCTTCCGGGCTCAAGAATGTCTATGGCTACACCTTC.

The chain employs TRBV7-2 and TRBJ1-5, with D tentatively TRBD1 (5 bases). From germline, CDR1 is SGHTA and CDR2 FQGNSA. This CDR3 contains 15 residues. V lost 1 base and J lost 5, with 12 bases in between. CDR3 nucleotide sequence: TGTGCCAGCAGCTTAGGGCAGGGTAAACATCAGCCCCAGCATTTT. It translates to CASSLGQGKHQPQHF.

The chain employs TRBV4-3 and TRBJ2-4; the match to TRBD2 covers 11 bases. The germline gives CDR1 LGHNA, CDR2 YSLEER. J lost 0 bases, V lost 0 bases, and 10 bases had no gene match. This CDR3 spans 20 amino acids. The CDR3 region is CASSQDFTSGGGLAKNIQYF. The CDR3 DNA is TGCGCCAGCAGCCAAGATTTCACTAGCGGGGGAGGGCTAGCCAAAAACATTCAGTACTTC.

The chain has TRBV6-2 or TRBV6-3 and TRBJ2-1; 9 bases map to TRBD1. J was trimmed by 8 bases and V by 6 bases; bases with no gene match: 8. CDR1 is MNHEY and CDR2 is SVGEGT in the germline V gene. The CDR3 is 14 residues long. CDR3 residues: CASRDPGTGYEQFF. The CDR3 coding sequence is TGTGCCAGCAGGGATCCCGGGACAGGGTATGAGCAGTTCTTC.

This chain connects TRBV4-1 to TRBJ2-7, with D unclear. The length of the CDR3 is 16 residues. CDR1 and CDR2 (germline): MGHRA, YSYEKL. Trimming shortened V by 5 bases and J by 1 base, and 18 bases separated the two germline ends. Here the CDR3 reads CASSLADSLISYEQYF. The CDR3 region has the DNA TGCGCCAGCAGCTTAGCAGACTCCCTCATTTCCTACGAGCAGTACTTC.

Worth noting for this clonotype: A junction end diverges from the germline sequence, so it may reflect a read error. The genes are TRBV7-2 and TRBJ1-4; 9 bases fit TRBD1. Germline CDR1 is SGHTA and CDR2 is FQGNSA. The CDR3 contains 16 residues. CDR3 bases: TGTGCCCGCAGCTCCCAACTGTGGACAGGGGCCGAAAAACTGTTTTTT. This translates into CARSSQLWTGAEKLFF.

This clonotype has more than one count but fewer than ten. The J gene is TRBJ1-2, the V gene TRBV5-1, with a tentative D call TRBD1 (5 bases). The CDR3 loop spans 14 amino acids. V shed 4 bases and J shed 3 bases, with 13 bases lying between them. Germline CDR1 SGHRS, CDR2 YFSETQ. The CDR3 DNA reads as TGCGCCAGCAGCCGGACGGGGGATCACTATGGCTACACCTTC. This codes for CASSRTGDHYGYTF.

J is TRBJ2-7 and V is TRBV27; no reliable D call. The germline V gene has CDR1 MNHEY and CDR2 SMNVEV (reference sequence). Trimming shortened V by 5 bases and J by 0 bases, and 17 bases separated the two germline ends. CDR3 length: 16 amino acids. The CDR3 region has the DNA TGTGCCAGCAGTCCCCTACCGAGTTTAAACTCCTACGAGCAGTACTTC. It yields the protein CASSPLPSLNSYEQYF.

The chain couples TRBV6-1 to TRBJ1-4; the D gene is possibly TRBD1 (6 bases). Trimming pared 7 bases from V and 0 bases from J, leaving 15 bases between. The CDR3 covers 16 residues. Germline-derived CDR1 and CDR2 are MNHNS and SASEGT. This CDR3 is CASTYRTVSTNEKLFF. The CDR3 DNA sequence: TGTGCCAGCACCTACCGGACAGTTTCAACTAATGAAAAACTGTTTTTT.

The chain links TRBV3-1 to TRBJ2-2; D remains unclear. V was cut by 3 bases and J by 4 bases, with 6 bases left in between. Looked up from germline, CDR1 is LGHDT and CDR2 is YNNKEL (reference sequence). The CDR3 is 13 amino acids. This CDR3 reads CASSHGSTGELFF. The CDR3 DNA reads as TGTGCCAGCAGCCATGGGTCCACCGGGGAGCTGTTTTTT.

This chain connects TRBV4-3 to TRBJ2-2; D unresolved. V was cut by 1 base and J by 3 bases, with 6 bases left in between. This CDR3 has 14 amino acids. Germline assignment: CDR1 LGHNA and CDR2 YSLEER. Written as DNA, the CDR3 is TGCGCCAGCAGCCAAGGACGGCACACCGGGGAGCTGTTTTTT. It is translated as CASSQGRHTGELFF.

The genes are TRBV12-3 or TRBV12-4 and TRBJ1-4, with D tentatively TRBD1 (5 bases). Between the trimmed V and J ends, which lost 7 bases and 4 bases, there was a span of 16 bases. This CDR3 spans 15 amino acids. This chain's CDR3 is CASTPSGFGNEKLFF. CDR3 coding DNA: TGTGCCAGCACCCCCTCAGGGTTTGGTAATGAAAAACTGTTTTTT.

This clonotype has more than one count but fewer than ten. The rearrangement links TRBV28 to TRBJ2-7, with a tentative D call TRBD1 (6 bases). Germline lookup yields CDR1 MDHEN and CDR2 SYDVKM. Trimming pared 2 bases from V and 4 bases from J, leaving 12 bases between. The CDR3 totals 14 residues. The CDR3: CASSLTGQLYEQYF. CDR3 nucleotides: TGTGCCAGCAGTTTAACCGGACAGTTATACGAGCAGTACTTC.